This TCR beta chain was sequenced in a study of T cells in Graves' hyperthyroidism and ophthalmopathy. Study background: Sampling of peripheral blood happened at initial diagnosis, prior to any treatment.

Using more than 7.5 ml of fresh peripheral blood, PBMCs were prepared. Amplified TCR beta CDR3 regions derived from RNA transcripts. The HTBI primer set served for first-round RT-PCR of the TCR CDR3. TCRdb called the multiplex PCR reads again in MiXCR, with one record for every CDR3 protein. The sample lists around 300,000 distinct CDR3 sequences, 15% seen once, with roughly 30% in the top ten. CDR3 length equals 17 residues. Germline trimming cut 3 bases from V and 0 bases from J; bases unmatched to any gene: 8. Germline loops: CDR1 MNHNS, CDR2 SASEGT. The TCR sequence derives from a woman aged 45-60 years with Graves' hyperthyroidism that later progressed to Graves' ophthalmopathy. The material sequenced was blood. The chain employs TRBV6-1 and TRBJ2-1; 7 bases align to TRBD2. In DNA, the CDR3 is TGTGCCAGCAGTGAGAGGGACTATCCGAGCTCCTACAATGAGCAGTTCTTC. Translation gives CASSERDYPSSYNEQFF.